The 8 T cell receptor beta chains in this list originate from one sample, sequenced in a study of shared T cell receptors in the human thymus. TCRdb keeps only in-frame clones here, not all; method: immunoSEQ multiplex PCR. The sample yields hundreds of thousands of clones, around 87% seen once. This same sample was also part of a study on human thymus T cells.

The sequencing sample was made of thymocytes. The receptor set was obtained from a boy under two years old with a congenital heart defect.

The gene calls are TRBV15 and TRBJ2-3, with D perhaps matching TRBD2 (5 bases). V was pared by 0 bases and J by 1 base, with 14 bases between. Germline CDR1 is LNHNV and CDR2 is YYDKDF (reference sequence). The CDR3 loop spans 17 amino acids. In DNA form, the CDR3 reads TGTGCCACCAGCAGAGATCGGATGGCGGGCGGCACAGATACGCAGTATTTT. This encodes CATSRDRMAGGTDTQYF.

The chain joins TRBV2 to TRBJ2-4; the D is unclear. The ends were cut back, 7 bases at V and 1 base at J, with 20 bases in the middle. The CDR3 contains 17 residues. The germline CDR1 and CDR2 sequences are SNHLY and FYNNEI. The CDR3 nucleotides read TGTGCCAGCACCGCAATGGCCAGGTACGGTGCCAAAAACATTCAGTACTTC. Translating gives CASTAMARYGAKNIQYF.

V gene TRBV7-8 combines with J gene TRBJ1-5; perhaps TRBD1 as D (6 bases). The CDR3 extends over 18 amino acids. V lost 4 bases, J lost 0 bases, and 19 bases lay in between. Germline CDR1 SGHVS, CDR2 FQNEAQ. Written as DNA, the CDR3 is TGTGCCAGCAGCTCCCGACAATTGGGGGCCTATAGCAATCAGCCCCAGCATTTT. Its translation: CASSSRQLGAYSNQPQHF.

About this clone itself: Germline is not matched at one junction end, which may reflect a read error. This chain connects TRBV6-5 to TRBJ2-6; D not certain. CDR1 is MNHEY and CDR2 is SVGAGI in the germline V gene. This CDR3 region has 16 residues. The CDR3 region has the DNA TGTGCCAGCACTTACCCCGAGGTGTCTGGGGCCAACGTCCTGACTTTC. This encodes CASTYPEVSGANVLTF.

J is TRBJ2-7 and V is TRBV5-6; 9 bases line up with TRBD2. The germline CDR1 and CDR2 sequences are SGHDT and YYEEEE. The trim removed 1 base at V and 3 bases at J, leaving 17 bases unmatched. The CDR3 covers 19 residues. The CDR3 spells CASSLWPVEVSGGHYEQYF. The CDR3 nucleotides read TGTGCCAGCAGCTTGTGGCCCGTCGAGGTAAGCGGGGGGCACTACGAGCAGTACTTC.

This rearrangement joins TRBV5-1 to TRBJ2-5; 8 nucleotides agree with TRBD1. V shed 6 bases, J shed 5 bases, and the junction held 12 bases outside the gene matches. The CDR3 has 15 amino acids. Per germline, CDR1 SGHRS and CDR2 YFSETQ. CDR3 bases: TGCGCCAGCAACCCCGCAGGGGGCGCGTGGGAGACCCAGTACTTC. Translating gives CASNPAGGAWETQYF. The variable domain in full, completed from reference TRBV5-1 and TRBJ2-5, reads KAGVTQTPRYLIKTRGQQVTLSCSPISGHRSVSWYQQTPGQGLQFLFEYFSETQRNKGNFPGRFSGRQFSNSRSEMNVSTLELGDSALYLCASNPAGGAWETQYFGPGTRLLVL.

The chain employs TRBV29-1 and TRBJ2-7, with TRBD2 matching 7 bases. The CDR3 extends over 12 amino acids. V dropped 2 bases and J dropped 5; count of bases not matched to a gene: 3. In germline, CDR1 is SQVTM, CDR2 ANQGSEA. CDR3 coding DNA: TGCAGCGTTGAAAGCGGGGTCCACGAGCAGTACTTC. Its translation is CSVESGVHEQYF.

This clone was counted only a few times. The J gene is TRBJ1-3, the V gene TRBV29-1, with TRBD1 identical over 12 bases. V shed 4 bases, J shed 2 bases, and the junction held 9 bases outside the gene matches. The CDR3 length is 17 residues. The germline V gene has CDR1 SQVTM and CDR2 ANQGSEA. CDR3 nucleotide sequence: TGCAGCGTTGCGGGACAGGGGGCAGTAGGTACTGGAAACACCATATATTTT. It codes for CSVAGQGAVGTGNTIYF.